This T cell receptor (beta chain) was captured by sequencing in a study of CXCR3-negative and CXCR3-positive naive CD8 T cells. General study results and limits: Higher TRB CDR3 hydrophobicity marked CXCR3-positive naive cells relative to CXCR3-negative naive cells.

Libraries were UMI-labeled 5' RACE TRB cDNA. TCRdb re-called the 5' RACE reads and catalogs CDR3 proteins one per entry, DNA excluded. The sample data list roughly 63,000 distinct CDR3 sequences. Worth noting for this clonotype: The antigen remains unidentified.

CDR1 and CDR2 from the germline V gene are MNHEY and SVGAGI. The CDR3 spans 15 residues. The clonotype comes from a human donor in good health. Some clones in this sample may be carry-over from other donors' samples. The chain carries TRBV6-5 and TRBJ2-7; absent DNA, TCRdb's TRBD1 call cannot be checked. The sample taken for sequencing was naive CXCR3+ CD8+ T cells from blood. As to subset: CD45RO-CCR7+CD27+CD95- naive CD8+ T cells expressing CXCR3 (TNR3+). The CDR3 protein is CASSQLPGQGYEQYF.